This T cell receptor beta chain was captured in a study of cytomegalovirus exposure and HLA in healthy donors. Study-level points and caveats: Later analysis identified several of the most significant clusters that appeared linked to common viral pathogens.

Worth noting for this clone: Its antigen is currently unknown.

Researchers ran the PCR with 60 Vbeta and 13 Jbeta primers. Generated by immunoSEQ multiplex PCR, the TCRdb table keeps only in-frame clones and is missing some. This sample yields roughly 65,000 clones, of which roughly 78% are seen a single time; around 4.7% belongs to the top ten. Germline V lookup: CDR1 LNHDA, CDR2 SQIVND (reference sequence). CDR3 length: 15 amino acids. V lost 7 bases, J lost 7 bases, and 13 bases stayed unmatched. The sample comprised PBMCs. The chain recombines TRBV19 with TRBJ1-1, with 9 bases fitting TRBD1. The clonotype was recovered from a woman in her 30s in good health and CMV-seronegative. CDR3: CASTARRDRVIEAFF. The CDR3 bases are TGTGCCAGTACCGCACGCCGGGACAGGGTTATTGAAGCTTTCTTT. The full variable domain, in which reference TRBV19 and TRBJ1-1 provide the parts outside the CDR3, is DGGITQSPKYLFRKEGQNVTLSCEQNLNHDAMYWYRQDPGQGLRLIYYSQIVNDFQKGDIAEGYSVSREKKESFPLTVTSAQKNPTAFYLCASTARRDRVIEAFFGQGTRLTVV.